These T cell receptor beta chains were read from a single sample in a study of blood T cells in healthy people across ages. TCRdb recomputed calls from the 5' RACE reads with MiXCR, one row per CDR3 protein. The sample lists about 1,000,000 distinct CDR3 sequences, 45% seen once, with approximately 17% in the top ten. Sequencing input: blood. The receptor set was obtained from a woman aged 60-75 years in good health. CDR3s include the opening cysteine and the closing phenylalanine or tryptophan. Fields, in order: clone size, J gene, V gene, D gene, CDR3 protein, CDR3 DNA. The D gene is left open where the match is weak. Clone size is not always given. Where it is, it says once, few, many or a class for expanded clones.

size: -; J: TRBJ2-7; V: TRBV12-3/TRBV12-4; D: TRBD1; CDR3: CASRKTGGPQSSYNEQYF; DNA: TGTGCCAGCAGGAAAACAGGGGGGCCCCAAAGCTCCTACAATGAGCAGTACTTC
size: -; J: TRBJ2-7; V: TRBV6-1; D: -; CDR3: CASSERAPEQYF; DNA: TGTGCCAGCAGTGAAAGGGCCCCCGAGCAGTACTTC
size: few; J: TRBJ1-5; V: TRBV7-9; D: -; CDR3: CASSSQLNQPQHF; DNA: TGTGCCAGCAGCTCCCAACTCAATCAGCCCCAGCATTTT
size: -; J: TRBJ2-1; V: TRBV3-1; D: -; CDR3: CASSQERVAEQFF; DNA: TGTGCCAGCAGCCAAGAACGGGTGGCTGAGCAGTTCTTC
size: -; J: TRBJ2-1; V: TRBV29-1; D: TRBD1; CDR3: CSGRTGPGDEQFF; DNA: TGCAGCGGGAGGACAGGGCCGGGGGATGAGCAGTTCTTC
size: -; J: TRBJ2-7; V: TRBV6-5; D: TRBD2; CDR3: CASSYRRLAGVSEQYF; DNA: TGTGCCAGCAGTTACAGGAGACTAGCGGGAGTGAGCGAGCAGTACTTC
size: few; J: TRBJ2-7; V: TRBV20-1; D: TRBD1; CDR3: CSARRQGALYEQYF; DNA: TGCAGTGCTAGACGACAGGGGGCGCTTTACGAGCAGTACTTC
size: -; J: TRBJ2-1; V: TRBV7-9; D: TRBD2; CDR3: CACSKPGTSGSSNEQFF; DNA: TGTGCCTGCAGCAAACCCGGGACTAGCGGGAGTAGCAATGAGCAGTTCTTC
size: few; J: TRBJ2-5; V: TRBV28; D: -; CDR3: CASRSGGQYKETQYF; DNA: TGTGCCAGCCGCTCGGGGGGACAGTATAAAGAGACCCAGTACTTC
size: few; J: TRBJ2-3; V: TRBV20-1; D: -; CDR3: CSASQDWGTDTQYF; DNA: TGCAGTGCTAGCCAGGATTGGGGCACAGATACGCAGTATTTT
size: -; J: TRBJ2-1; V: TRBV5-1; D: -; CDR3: CASSLAVSGYNEQFF; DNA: TGCGCCAGCAGCTTGGCCGTTTCGGGCTACAATGAGCAGTTCTTC
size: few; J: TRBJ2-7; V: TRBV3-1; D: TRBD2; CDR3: CASSQAHLGSGWEASYEQYF; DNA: TGTGCCAGCAGCCAAGCCCACCTGGGTAGCGGGTGGGAAGCCTCCTACGAGCAGTACTTC
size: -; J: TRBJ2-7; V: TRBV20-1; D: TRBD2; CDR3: CSAEIGLAATYEQYF; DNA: TGCAGTGCCGAAATCGGACTAGCTGCGACCTACGAGCAGTACTTC